This TCR beta chain was sequenced during a study of T cells in Graves' hyperthyroidism and ophthalmopathy. Study-level results: The authors' 13 V-J model separated ophthalmopathy from stable hyperthyroidism.

Template material for amplifying TCR beta CDR3 regions consisted of RNA transcripts. The HTBI primer set drove a first-round RT-PCR of the TCR CDR3. A single record per CDR3 protein comes from TCRdb applying MiXCR to the multiplex PCR reads. The data hold about 35,000 distinct CDR3 sequences, with just under 50% observed a single time. Patients were excluded because of uncontrolled infection, other autoimmune disease, pregnancy or lactation. The CDR3 loop spans 16 amino acids. Germline V gene data show CDR1 as SEHNR and CDR2 as FQNEAQ (reference sequence). Trimming cost V 4 bases and J 2 bases, with 17 bases left between them. At least ten counts were recorded for this clonotype. What it binds is not known.

The material sequenced was blood. V usage is TRBV7-9 and J usage is TRBJ1-2; D may be TRBD1 (5 bases). The TCR was taken from a woman in her 50s with Graves' hyperthyroidism that later progressed to Graves' ophthalmopathy. The CDR3 spells CASSSTDPGPNYGYTF. CDR3 sequence (DNA): TGTGCCAGCAGCTCAACCGACCCGGGACCGAACTATGGCTACACCTTC.